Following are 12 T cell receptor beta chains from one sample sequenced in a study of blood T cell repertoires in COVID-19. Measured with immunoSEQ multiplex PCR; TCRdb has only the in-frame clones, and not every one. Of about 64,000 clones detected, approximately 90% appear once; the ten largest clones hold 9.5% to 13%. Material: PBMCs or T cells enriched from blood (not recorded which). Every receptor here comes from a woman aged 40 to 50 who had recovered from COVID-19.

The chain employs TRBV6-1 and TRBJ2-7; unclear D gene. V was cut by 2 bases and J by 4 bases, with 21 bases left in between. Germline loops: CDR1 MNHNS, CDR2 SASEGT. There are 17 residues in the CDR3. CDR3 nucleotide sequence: TGTGCCAGCAGTGAACGCAGCCAGCCAACCTCACAGTACGAGCAGTACTTC. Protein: CASSERSQPTSQYEQYF.

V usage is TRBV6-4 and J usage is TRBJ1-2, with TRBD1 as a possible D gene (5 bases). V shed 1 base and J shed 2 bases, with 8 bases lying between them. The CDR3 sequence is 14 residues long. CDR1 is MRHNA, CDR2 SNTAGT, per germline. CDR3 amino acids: CASSDFPGNYGYTF. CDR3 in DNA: TGTGCCAGCAGTGACTTTCCAGGGAACTATGGCTACACCTTC.

As DNA, the CDR3 is TGTGCCAGTAGCTTGACAGGGTTAGAGACCCAGTACTTC. Its translation is CASSLTGLETQYF. The chain joins TRBV19 to TRBJ2-5; TRBD1 agrees at 7 bases. CDR3 length: 13 residues. V was pared by 6 bases and J by 4 bases, with 5 bases of the junction left unmatched. Germline CDR1 is LNHDA and CDR2 is SQIVND (reference sequence).

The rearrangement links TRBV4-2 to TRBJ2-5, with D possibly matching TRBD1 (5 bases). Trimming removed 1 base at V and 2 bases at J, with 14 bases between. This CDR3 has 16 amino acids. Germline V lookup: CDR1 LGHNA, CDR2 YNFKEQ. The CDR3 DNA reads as TGTGCCAGCAGCCAAGGCCCAGGGTCTGGGCAAGAGACCCAGTACTTC. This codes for CASSQGPGSGQETQYF.

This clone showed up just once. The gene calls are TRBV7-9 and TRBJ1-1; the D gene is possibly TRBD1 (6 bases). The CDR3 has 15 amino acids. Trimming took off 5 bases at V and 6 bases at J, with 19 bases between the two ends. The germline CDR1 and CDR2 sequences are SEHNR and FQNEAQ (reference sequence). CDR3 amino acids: CASSPLRTGIPEAFF. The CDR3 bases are TGTGCCAGCAGCCCCTTACGCACAGGGATCCCTGAAGCTTTCTTT. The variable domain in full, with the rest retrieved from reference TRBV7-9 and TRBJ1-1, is DTGVSQNPRHKITKRGQNVTFRCDPISEHNRLYWYRQTLGQGPEFLTYFQNEAQLEKSRLLSDRFSAERPKGSFSTLEIQRTEQGDSAMYLCASSPLRTGIPEAFFGQGTRLTVV.

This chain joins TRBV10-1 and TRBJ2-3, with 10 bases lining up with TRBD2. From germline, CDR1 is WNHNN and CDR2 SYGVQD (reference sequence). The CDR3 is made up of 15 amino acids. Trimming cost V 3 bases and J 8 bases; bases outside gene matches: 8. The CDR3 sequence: CASSDDPAGGPTQYF. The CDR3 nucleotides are TGCGCCAGCAGTGACGACCCAGCGGGGGGGCCTACGCAGTATTTT.

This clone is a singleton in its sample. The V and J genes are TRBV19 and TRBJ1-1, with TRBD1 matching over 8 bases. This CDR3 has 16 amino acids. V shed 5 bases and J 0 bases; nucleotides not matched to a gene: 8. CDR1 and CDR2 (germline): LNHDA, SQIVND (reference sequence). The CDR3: CASSPGTGVMNTEAFF. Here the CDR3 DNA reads TGTGCCAGTAGTCCTGGGACAGGTGTGATGAACACTGAAGCTTTCTTT. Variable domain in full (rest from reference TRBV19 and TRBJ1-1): DGGITQSPKYLFRKEGQNVTLSCEQNLNHDAMYWYRQDPGQGLRLIYYSQIVNDFQKGDIAEGYSVSREKKESFPLTVTSAQKNPTAFYLCASSPGTGVMNTEAFFGQGTRLTVV.

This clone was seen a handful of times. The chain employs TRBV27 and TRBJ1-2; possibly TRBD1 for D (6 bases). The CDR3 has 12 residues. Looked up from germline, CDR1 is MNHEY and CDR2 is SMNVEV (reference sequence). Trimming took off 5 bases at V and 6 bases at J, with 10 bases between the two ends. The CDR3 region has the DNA TGTGCCAGCAGTCGAAACAGGGATGGCTACACCTTC. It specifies CASSRNRDGYTF.

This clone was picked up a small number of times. CDR3 residues: CASSLFWGGLASQETQYF. In DNA, the CDR3 is TGTGCCAGCAGCTTATTCTGGGGGGGACTAGCGTCCCAAGAGACCCAGTACTTC. The gene calls are TRBV7-9 and TRBJ2-5, with 10 bases aligning to TRBD2. The CDR3 has 18 residues. Trimming cost V 2 bases and J 1 base; bases outside gene matches: 10. Germline CDR1 SEHNR, CDR2 FQNEAQ (reference sequence).

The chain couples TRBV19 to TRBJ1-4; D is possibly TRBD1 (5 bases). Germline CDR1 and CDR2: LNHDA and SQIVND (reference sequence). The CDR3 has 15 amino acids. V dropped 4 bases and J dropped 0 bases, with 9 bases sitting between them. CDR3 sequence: CASSTDRSTNEKLFF. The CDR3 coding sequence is TGTGCCAGTAGTACCGACAGATCAACTAATGAAAAACTGTTTTTT.

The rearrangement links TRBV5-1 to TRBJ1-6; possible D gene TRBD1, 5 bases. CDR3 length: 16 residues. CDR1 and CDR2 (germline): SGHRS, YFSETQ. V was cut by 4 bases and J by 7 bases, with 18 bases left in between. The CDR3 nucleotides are TGCGCCAGCAGCCTAGGTCCCGGGACTGAGAATTCACCCCTCCACTTT. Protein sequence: CASSLGPGTENSPLHF.

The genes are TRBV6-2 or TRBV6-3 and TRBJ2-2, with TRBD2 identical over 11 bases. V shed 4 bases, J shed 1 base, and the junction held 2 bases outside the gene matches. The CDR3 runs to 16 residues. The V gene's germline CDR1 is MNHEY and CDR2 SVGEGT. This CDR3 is CASSLGLAVNTGELFF. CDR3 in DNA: TGTGCCAGCAGTTTGGGACTAGCGGTGAACACCGGGGAGCTGTTTTTT.